This TCR beta chain was profiled in a study of T-cell reconstitution after alpha-beta-depleted transplantation in children. Study findings and constraints: The main origin of T-cell counts and diversity one year after transplant was newly produced T cells.

This clonotype was found many times. Its target is unknown. Germline V gene sequence: CDR1 DFQATT, CDR2 SNEGSKA (reference sequence). The length of the CDR3 is 19 residues. The V gene end was trimmed by 6 bases and the J gene end by 0 bases; junction bases not matched to a gene: 14. Unique molecular identifiers were incorporated into the prepared TCRbeta library. One entry per CDR3 protein results from TCRdb running MiXCR on the PCR reads. The sample includes 98,000 or so distinct CDR3 sequences, approximately 6.9% of them seen just once. V gene TRBV20-1 combines with J gene TRBJ2-4; TRBD2 agrees at 13 bases. The specimen was PBMCs, mostly from graft donor cells, collected 360 days after TCRalphabeta/CD19-depleted stem cell transplant. The source is a male patient aged 2 to 10 who had a stem cell transplant for acute lymphoblastic leukemia, so the T cells may come from the graft donor. CDR3 in DNA: TGCAGTGCCCCACCGACTAGCGGGAGGTTTCCGATAGCCAAAAACATTCAGTACTTC. Its translation is CSAPPTSGRFPIAKNIQYF.